These 26 T cell receptor beta chains were all obtained from the same sample, sequenced in a study of metastatic and nonmetastatic thyroid tumors. Patients were all untreated before their thyroid surgery. MiXCR was used by TCRdb to re-call the PCR reads. The sample records roughly 25,000 clones, 10% to 15% being singletons. Sequenced material: blood. These receptors were collected from a female donor with papillary thyroid cancer or a benign thyroid nodule (not recorded which). Some clones in this sample may be carry-over from other donors' samples.

This clone has ten or more counts. This rearrangement joins TRBV7-3 to TRBJ2-1, with D maybe TRBD2 (6 bases). V was shortened by 3 bases and J by 4 bases, with 7 bases between the two germline ends. CDR3 length equals 13 residues. In germline, CDR1 is SGHTA, CDR2 FQGTGA. The CDR3 here is CASSFGGYNEQFF. CDR3 DNA: TGTGCCAGCAGCTTCGGAGGGTACAATGAGCAGTTCTTC.

This clone has more than one count but fewer than ten. This chain uses TRBV6-1 with TRBJ1-6; possibly TRBD1 for D (5 bases). CDR1 is MNHNS and CDR2 is SASEGT in the germline V gene. V was cut by 5 bases and J by 4 bases, with 9 bases left in between. This CDR3 region has 14 residues. CDR3 loop: CASSPGPYNSPLHF. The CDR3 DNA sequence: TGTGCCAGCAGTCCGGGACCGTATAATTCACCCCTCCACTTT.

This clone was picked up many times. The V call is TRBV5-1, the J call TRBJ2-3, with TRBD2 matching 12 bases. The trim removed 1 base at V and 6 bases at J, leaving 6 bases unmatched. CDR1 is SGHRS, CDR2 YFSETQ, per germline. The CDR3 consists of 16 residues. CDR3: CASSLRLAGGFDTQYF. The CDR3 DNA reads TGCGCCAGCAGCTTGAGGCTAGCGGGAGGGTTTGATACGCAGTATTTT.

This clone was seen repeatedly, ten times or more. The genes are TRBV19 and TRBJ2-5; 8 nucleotides align to TRBD1. CDR1 LNHDA and CDR2 SQIVND come from the germline V gene (reference sequence). V lost 5 bases and J lost 5; bases outside the gene matches: 10. The length of the CDR3 is 15 residues. The CDR3 region has the DNA TGTGCCAGTAGTCTGACAGGGGACGGGTTGGAGACCCAGTACTTC. It translates to CASSLTGDGLETQYF.

This clone was seen many times. V is TRBV20-1 and J is TRBJ2-7; 9 bases align to TRBD1. The CDR3 covers 15 residues. V shed 0 bases, J shed 4 bases, and the junction held 7 bases outside the gene matches. Germline V lookup: CDR1 DFQATT, CDR2 SNEGSKA (reference sequence). This chain's CDR3 is CSARDSGQGTYEQYF. CDR3 bases: TGCAGTGCTAGAGATTCAGGACAGGGGACATACGAGCAGTACTTC.

There are a few counts of this clone. V usage is TRBV28 and J usage is TRBJ2-7; 7 nucleotides line up with TRBD2. V was clipped by 1 base and J by 2 bases; unmatched bases: 5. This CDR3 has 15 residues. CDR1 and CDR2 from the germline V gene are MDHEN and SYDVKM. The chain's CDR3 is CASSLFSGGTYEQYF. The CDR3 DNA reads TGTGCCAGCAGTTTATTTTCGGGGGGTACCTACGAGCAGTACTTC.

This clone was seen ten or more times. The chain joins TRBV7-9 to TRBJ2-5; 10 bases are a match to TRBD2. This CDR3 has 14 residues. Germline V gene sequence: CDR1 SEHNR, CDR2 FQNEAQ (reference sequence). The junction had 2 bases not matched to a gene; V was cut back by 1 base and J by 6 bases. CDR3 loop: CASSLGTSGQTQYF. The CDR3 DNA follows: TGTGCCAGCAGCTTAGGGACTAGCGGACAGACCCAGTACTTC.

The chain joins TRBV5-1 to TRBJ2-1; 9 bases are shared with TRBD1. The ends lost 0 bases at V and 8 bases at J; junction bases unmatched: 3. In germline, CDR1 is SGHRS, CDR2 YFSETQ. The CDR3 sequence is 14 residues long. CDR3 sequence (DNA): TGCGCCAGCAGCTTGGCGGACAGGGGCCATGAGCAGTTCTTC. Its protein is CASSLADRGHEQFF.

This clone was seen many times. The gene calls are TRBV18 and TRBJ1-3, with D uncertain. The V end was cut by 1 base, the J end by 3 bases, with 10 bases between. Germline CDR1 reads KGHSH; CDR2 reads LQKENI. CDR3 length equals 15 residues. The CDR3 nucleotides read TGTGCCAGCTCACCACAATCCGGGCTTGGAAACACCATATATTTT. Its protein product is CASSPQSGLGNTIYF.

At least ten counts were recorded for this clone. This rearrangement joins TRBV30 to TRBJ2-2; 8 bases line up with TRBD1. V lost 3 bases and J lost 5; bases outside the gene matches: 17. The CDR3 sequence is 18 residues long. Germline V CDR1 and CDR2: GTSNPN, SVGIG (reference sequence). The CDR3 spells CAWSLTGGTGRGTGELFF. Here the CDR3 DNA reads TGTGCCTGGAGCCTAACAGGGGGTACAGGGAGAGGGACCGGGGAGCTGTTTTTT.

There are many counts of this clone. This chain links TRBV19 with TRBJ1-3; D gene ambiguous. Per the germline V gene, CDR1 is LNHDA and CDR2 is SQIVND (reference sequence). The V and J ends lost 1 base and 8 bases respectively, with 9 bases between them. The CDR3 length is 13 residues. The CDR3 loop is CASSIVFADTIYF. The CDR3 nucleotides read TGTGCCAGTAGTATAGTATTTGCAGACACCATATATTTT.

This clone came up many times. The sample contains more than one DNA sequence encoding this CDR3. The CDR3 nucleotides are TGTGCCAGCTGCGGATGGGGGTTAGATACGCAGTATTTT. Translating it yields CASCGWGLDTQYF. The chain has TRBV25-1 and TRBJ2-3; either TRBD1 or TRBD2 may fit D (5 bases each). Trimming removed 8 bases at V and 5 bases at J, with 14 bases between. Germline CDR1 reads MGHDK; CDR2 reads SYGVNS. The CDR3 has 13 residues.

This clone was detected many times. The genes are TRBV20-1 and TRBJ2-5; tentatively, D is TRBD2 (5 bases). There are 15 residues in the CDR3. V lost 0 bases, J lost 5 bases, and 16 bases lay in between. Germline lookup yields CDR1 DFQATT and CDR2 SNEGSKA (reference sequence). The CDR3 region is CSARDRASLGETQYF. In nucleotides, the CDR3 is TGCAGTGCTAGAGATCGGGCTAGCCTGGGGGAGACCCAGTACTTC.

Of note for this clone: At one of its ends the junction is not consistent with the germline gene, which may arise from a read error. The rearrangement joins TRBV7-2 to TRBJ2-1; tentatively, D is TRBD1 or TRBD2 (5 bases each). Germline CDR1 and CDR2: SGHTA and FQGNSA. The CDR3 runs 15 residues. Written as DNA, the CDR3 is TGTGCCTGCAGCTTCTACGGGACGGGGAGAAATGAGCAGTTCTTC. Its translation is CACSFYGTGRNEQFF.

This clone was counted once. The chain is built from TRBV5-1 and TRBJ1-3; D might be TRBD1 (6 bases). Trimming cost V 4 bases and J 0 bases, with 14 bases left between them. This CDR3 contains 16 residues. Germline V lookup: CDR1 SGHRS, CDR2 YFSETQ. The CDR3 nucleotides are TGCGCCAGCAGCACACTGGGACAAACCTCTGGAAACACCATATATTTT. This translates into CASSTLGQTSGNTIYF.

This clone was recorded at least ten times. The rearrangement links TRBV18 to TRBJ2-2; 9 bases align to TRBD1. The CDR3 has 14 amino acids. Germline lookup yields CDR1 KGHSH and CDR2 LQKENI. V shed 4 bases, J shed 9 bases, and the junction held 6 bases outside the gene matches. The CDR3, as DNA: TGTGCCAGCTCACTTGGGGACAGGGACCGGGAGCTGTTTTTT. Amino acid sequence: CASSLGDRDRELFF.

This clone was counted at least ten times. The chain couples TRBV20-1 to TRBJ2-1; TRBD2 is a possible D gene (5 bases). This CDR3 comprises 13 residues. V was cut by 3 bases and J by 1 base, with 7 bases left in between. The germline CDR1 and CDR2 sequences are DFQATT and SNEGSKA (reference sequence). The CDR3 spells CSASGISYNEQFF. As DNA, the CDR3 is TGCAGTGCTAGCGGGATTTCCTACAATGAGCAGTTCTTC.

This clone has a count of ten or more. The chain links TRBV7-9 to TRBJ1-4; 9 bases line up with TRBD1. The germline CDR1 and CDR2 sequences are SEHNR and FQNEAQ (reference sequence). With V trimmed by 2 bases and J by 15 bases, 16 bases remained unmatched. The CDR3 consists of 16 residues. CDR3 in DNA: TGTGCCAGCAGCTTAACTCCGGGACAGGGCGAGACGGAGTTGTTTTTT. Its protein is CASSLTPGQGETELFF.

This clone was detected many times. The genes are TRBV9 and TRBJ1-6, with a tentative D call TRBD1 (6 bases). Germline lookup yields CDR1 SGDLS and CDR2 YYNGEE. This CDR3 region has 14 residues. V lost 2 bases to trimming and J lost 7 bases, with 10 bases between them. This CDR3 reads CASSVEGVNSPLHF. In DNA form, the CDR3 reads TGTGCCAGCAGCGTTGAGGGGGTGAATTCACCCCTCCACTTT.

This clone was counted at least ten times. This sequence joins TRBV27 and TRBJ1-5, with TRBD1 identical over 10 bases. This CDR3 comprises 15 residues. The germline V gene has CDR1 MNHEY and CDR2 SMNVEV (reference sequence). The ends lost 5 bases at V and 4 bases at J; junction bases unmatched: 5. CDR3 in DNA: TGTGCCAGCAGTCCGCCGGGACAGGGGAATCAGCCCCAGCATTTT. Translating it yields CASSPPGQGNQPQHF.

The chain links TRBV30 to TRBJ2-1, with 14 bases identical to TRBD2. V was clipped by 5 bases and J by 14 bases; unmatched bases: 5. CDR1 GTSNPN and CDR2 SVGIG come from the germline V gene (reference sequence). The CDR3 covers 12 residues. CDR3 DNA: TGTGCCTGGCGGACTAGCGGGAGGAGGGAGTTCTTC. It is translated as CAWRTSGRREFF.

This clone was observed at least ten times. The same CDR3 can be traced to other DNA sequences in this sample. CDR3 residues: CASSSRGTGELFF. The CDR3 nucleotides are TGTGCCAGCAGTTCGCGGGGCACCGGGGAGCTGTTTTTT. This chain uses TRBV9 with TRBJ2-2; maybe TRBD2 (6 bases). V was clipped by 5 bases and J by 4 bases, with 9 bases between them. In germline, CDR1 is SGDLS, CDR2 YYNGEE. This CDR3 contains 13 residues.

This clone was recorded many times. The chain recombines TRBV3-1 with TRBJ2-7; weak D call: TRBD1 (5 bases). V was trimmed by 2 bases and J by 5 bases, leaving 13 bases between them. Germline V gene data show CDR1 as LGHDT and CDR2 as YNNKEL (reference sequence). This CDR3 comprises 14 residues. The CDR3 loop reads CASSQLPGSNEQYF. CDR3 nucleotide sequence: TGTGCCAGCAGCCAATTGCCAGGGTCCAACGAGCAGTACTTC.

This clone has a count of ten or more. The J gene is TRBJ1-2, the V gene TRBV20-1; D is perhaps TRBD1 (6 bases). The CDR3 is 13 amino acids. Germline V gene lookup returns CDR1 DFQATT and CDR2 SNEGSKA (reference sequence). Trimming pared 0 bases from V and 4 bases from J, leaving 9 bases between. The CDR3 sequence: CSARDGQLYGYTF. The CDR3 coding sequence is TGCAGTGCTAGAGATGGACAGCTCTATGGCTACACCTTC.

This chain's CDR3 is CASSPIQGSGNTIYF. Written as DNA, the CDR3 is TGTGCCAGCTCACCAATACAGGGCTCTGGAAACACCATATATTTT. V gene TRBV18 combines with J gene TRBJ1-3; D may be TRBD1 (6 bases). Germline CDR1 KGHSH, CDR2 LQKENI. Trimming removed 2 bases at V and 0 bases at J, with 8 bases between. The CDR3 extends over 15 amino acids.

This clone came up many times. V gene TRBV4-3 combines with J gene TRBJ2-2; 10 bases are a match to TRBD2. The CDR3 extends over 20 amino acids. Germline V gene sequence: CDR1 LGHNA, CDR2 YSLEER. After removal of 1 base from V and 6 bases from J, the junction contained 17 bases not matched to a gene. In DNA, the CDR3 is TGCGCCAGCAGCCAAGTACTAGGCGCTTGGTCTAGCGGGAGACCCGGGGAGCTGTTTTTT. This gives the protein CASSQVLGAWSSGRPGELFF.